One sample yielded the 14 T cell receptor beta chains listed below, sequenced in a study of blood T cell repertoires in COVID-19. Measured with immunoSEQ multiplex PCR; TCRdb has only the in-frame clones, and not every one. The data contain 260,000 or so clones, around 90% of them singletons. Source material: peripheral blood. These receptors originate from a human donor in a cohort sampled during active COVID-19.

V and J are TRBV19 and TRBJ2-7; 7 nucleotides match TRBD1. The V segment lost 6 bases and the J segment 5 bases; nucleotides outside the gene matches: 4. This CDR3 contains 12 residues. Germline CDR1 LNHDA, CDR2 SQIVND (reference sequence). The CDR3 DNA follows: TGTGCCAGTAGAACCACAGGGGACGAGCAGTACTTC. This gives the protein CASRTTGDEQYF.

In this sample, this clone turned up once. V and J are TRBV2 and TRBJ2-1; 12 nucleotides line up with TRBD2. The V and J ends lost 2 bases and 0 bases, in that order; junction bases with no gene match: 11. CDR3 length: 20 amino acids. Germline V gene sequence: CDR1 SNHLY, CDR2 FYNNEI. The CDR3 region is CASSEPRLAGVAGSYNEQFF. In DNA, the CDR3 is TGTGCCAGCAGTGAACCTAGACTAGCGGGAGTAGCGGGCTCCTACAATGAGCAGTTCTTC. Based on the CDR3 plus reference TRBV2 and TRBJ2-1, the full variable domain is EPEVTQTPSHQVTQMGQEVILRCVPISNHLYFYWYRQILGQKVEFLVSFYNNEISEKSEIFDDQFSVERPDGSNFTLKIRSTKLEDSAMYFCASSEPRLAGVAGSYNEQFFGPGTRLTVL.

The chain uses TRBV7-9 and TRBJ1-1; possible D gene TRBD1, 6 bases. This CDR3 region has 15 residues. Trimming stripped 3 bases from V and 1 base from J, with 12 bases between. Germline CDR1 and CDR2: SEHNR and FQNEAQ (reference sequence). The CDR3 DNA reads TGTGCCAGCAGCTTTATCTGGACAGCGAACACTGAAGCTTTCTTT. It specifies CASSFIWTANTEAFF.

The gene calls are TRBV10-2 and TRBJ1-2; TRBD1 aligns across 7 bases. The CDR3 has 16 residues. Looked up from germline, CDR1 is WSHSY and CDR2 is SAAADI. J gave up 3 bases and V 6 bases, and 13 bases lay outside the gene matches. CDR3 coding DNA: TGCGCCAGCAGGACCCTGGCCACAGGGGCACACTATGGCTACACCTTC. Protein product: CASRTLATGAHYGYTF.

This clone was found a few times. V and J are TRBV11-2 and TRBJ1-4; 8 positions agree with TRBD1. Germline loops: CDR1 SGHAT, CDR2 FQNNGV. V shed 5 bases, J shed 7 bases, and the junction held 6 bases outside the gene matches. The CDR3 extends over 14 amino acids. CDR3 nucleotides: TGTGCCAGCAGCCCAGGGGGCTTTATTGAAAAACTGTTTTTT. This codes for CASSPGGFIEKLFF.

This clone appeared once. The chain carries TRBV6-1 and TRBJ1-2; a weak D match, TRBD1 (6 bases). CDR3 length equals 15 residues. From germline, CDR1 is MNHNS and CDR2 SASEGT. V was cut by 2 bases and J by 5 bases, with 15 bases left in between. CDR3 nucleotides: TGTGCCAGCAGTGAAATTTGGACAGTAAATTATGGCTACACCTTC. This sequence encodes CASSEIWTVNYGYTF.

The chain carries TRBV19 and TRBJ2-1, with 15 bases aligning to TRBD2. Unmatched junction bases numbered 7, after V lost 6 bases and J lost 4 bases. Germline-derived CDR1 and CDR2 are LNHDA and SQIVND (reference sequence). The CDR3 covers 17 residues. The CDR3 region has the DNA TGTGCCAGTAGACGGACTAGCGGGAGGGCATTGTACAATGAGCAGTTCTTC. Its translation is CASRRTSGRALYNEQFF.

This clone was counted a few times. This chain joins TRBV19 and TRBJ1-5; D is ambiguous. V was pared by 4 bases and J by 6 bases, with 10 bases between. In germline, CDR1 is LNHDA, CDR2 SQIVND (reference sequence). The CDR3 runs 13 residues. The CDR3 bases are TGTGCCAGTAGTACGGAGAGTGGTCAGCCCCAGCATTTT. Translated, it gives CASSTESGQPQHF.

The CDR3 DNA is TGTGCCACCGGGGACAGGGGGCTTGGAAGTAATTCACCCCTCCACTTT. Amino acid sequence: CATGDRGLGSNSPLHF. This chain links TRBV7-8 with TRBJ1-6, with 12 bases that match TRBD1. Germline V gene lookup returns CDR1 SGHVS and CDR2 FQNEAQ. V was clipped by 10 bases and J by 6 bases; unmatched bases: 10. The CDR3 runs 16 residues.

The rearrangement links TRBV19 to TRBJ1-1; TRBD1 might be the D (6 bases). Trimming left V 2 bases short and J 3 bases short, with 10 bases between. Germline V gene data show CDR1 as LNHDA and CDR2 as SQIVND (reference sequence). The CDR3 consists of 14 residues. The CDR3 region has the DNA TGTGCCAGTAGTATACAGGGGAGTTACACTGAAGCTTTCTTT. Translation: CASSIQGSYTEAFF. The variable domain in full, with the rest retrieved from reference TRBV19 and TRBJ1-1, is DGGITQSPKYLFRKEGQNVTLSCEQNLNHDAMYWYRQDPGQGLRLIYYSQIVNDFQKGDIAEGYSVSREKKESFPLTVTSAQKNPTAFYLCASSIQGSYTEAFFGQGTRLTVV.

The chain joins TRBV27 to TRBJ1-1; 7 bases align to TRBD1. V shed 5 bases and J 5 bases; nucleotides not matched to a gene: 5. This CDR3 has 13 amino acids. Germline CDR1 reads MNHEY; CDR2 reads SMNVEV (reference sequence). CDR3 residues: CASSPTGWTEAFF. In DNA form, the CDR3 reads TGTGCCAGCAGTCCGACAGGGTGGACTGAAGCTTTCTTT.

The chain carries TRBV4-3 and TRBJ1-2; TRBD1 agrees at 8 bases. The CDR3 runs to 13 residues. The germline gives CDR1 LGHNA, CDR2 YSLEER. Trimming removed 0 bases from V and 8 bases from J; junction bases left unmatched: 2. CDR3 protein: CASSQEQGVGYTF. Here the CDR3 DNA reads TGCGCCAGCAGCCAAGAACAGGGGGTAGGCTACACCTTC.

CDR3 nucleotides: TGTGCCAGCAGCTTAACGGGACAGGGGGCGCGTGGAAACACCATATATTTT. The encoded protein is CASSLTGQGARGNTIYF. The chain employs TRBV11-2 and TRBJ1-3, with TRBD1 matching over 12 bases. With V trimmed by 2 bases and J by 3 bases, 5 bases remained unmatched. From germline, CDR1 is SGHAT and CDR2 FQNNGV. The CDR3 length is 17 residues.

V gene TRBV7-9 combines with J gene TRBJ1-1; 8 nucleotides agree with TRBD1. This CDR3 has 15 residues. Losses at the gene ends were 1 base for V and 4 bases for J; bases not matched to a gene: 5. Per the germline V gene, CDR1 is SEHNR and CDR2 is FQNEAQ (reference sequence). This chain's CDR3 is CASSLGTGFFTEAFF. The CDR3 nucleotides are TGTGCCAGCAGCTTAGGGACAGGGTTTTTCACTGAAGCTTTCTTT.